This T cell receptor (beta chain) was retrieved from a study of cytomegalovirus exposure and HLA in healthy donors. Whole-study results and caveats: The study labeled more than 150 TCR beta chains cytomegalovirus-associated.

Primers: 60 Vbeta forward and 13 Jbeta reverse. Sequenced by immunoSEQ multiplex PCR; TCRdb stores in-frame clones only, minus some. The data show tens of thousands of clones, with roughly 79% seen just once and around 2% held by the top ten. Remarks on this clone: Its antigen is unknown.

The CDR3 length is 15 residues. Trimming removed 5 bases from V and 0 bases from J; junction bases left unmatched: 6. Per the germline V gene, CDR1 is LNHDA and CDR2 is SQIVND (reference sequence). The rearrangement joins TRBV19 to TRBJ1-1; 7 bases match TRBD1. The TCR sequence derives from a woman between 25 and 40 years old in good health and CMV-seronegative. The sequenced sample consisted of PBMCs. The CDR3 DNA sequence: TGTGCCAGTAGTGCCTGGGACAGCATGAACACTGAAGCTTTCTTT. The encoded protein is CASSAWDSMNTEAFF.